Listed below are T cell receptor beta chains from one sample, sequenced in a study of T-cell reconstitution after alpha-beta-depleted transplantation in children. One entry per CDR3 protein, called by TCRdb with MiXCR from the PCR reads. The repertoire holds 450,000 to 550,000 distinct CDR3 sequences, with 10% to 12% as singletons. The input for sequencing was PBMCs, mostly from graft donor cells, taken 180 days after TCRalphabeta/CD19-depleted stem cell transplant. The receptors derive from a female patient aged 2-15 years who had a stem cell transplant for aplastic anemia, so the T cells may come from the graft donor. Both conserved end residues are part of each CDR3. A D gene is named only where the DNA matches it firmly. Rows may omit the clone size; those that give it use once, few, many or a size class.

TRBV29-1,.,TRBJ1-4,few,CSVRRPDEKLFF,TGCAGCGTCAGGCGACCGGATGAAAAACTGTTTTTT
TRBV27,TRBD1,TRBJ2-7,.,CASSYGQGPSGEQYF,TGTGCCAGCAGTTACGGACAGGGACCCTCCGGCGAGCAGTACTTC
TRBV6-1,.,TRBJ1-2,.,CASSTAAGRNYGYTF,TGTGCCAGCAGTACGGCGGCAGGGCGGAACTATGGCTACACCTTC
TRBV9,.,TRBJ1-2,.,CASSTRHGGYTF,TGTGCCAGCAGCACCAGACACGGGGGCTACACCTTC
TRBV29-1,TRBD1,TRBJ1-4,many,CSAWRAGGSPTNEKLFF,TGCAGCGCCTGGCGGGCAGGGGGTTCGCCAACTAATGAAAAACTGTTTTTT
TRBV9,TRBD1,TRBJ2-3,.,CASSASTGATITDTQYF,TGTGCCAGCAGCGCCAGTACAGGGGCTACCATCACAGATACGCAGTATTTT
TRBV7-9,.,TRBJ1-5,.,CASSLVSATGNQPQHF,TGTGCCAGCAGCTTAGTGAGTGCGACAGGAAACCAGCCCCAGCATTTT
TRBV14,TRBD2,TRBJ2-3,few,CASSRTGTSGRWADTQYF,TGTGCCAGCAGCCGGACCGGGACTAGCGGGAGATGGGCAGATACGCAGTATTTT
TRBV11-2,TRBD2,TRBJ2-7,once,CASSPQGAGVHPSRGAYEQYF,TGTGCCAGCAGCCCCCAGGGAGCGGGAGTCCACCCGTCACGGGGGGCTTACGAGCAGTACTTC
TRBV21-1,.,TRBJ1-6,.,CASSKSSGGARESPLHF,TGTGCCAGCAGCAAATCTTCAGGGGGCGCCAGGGAGTCACCCCTCCACTTT
TRBV7-2,.,TRBJ2-1,many,CASSLGQGGYNEQFF,TGTGCCAGCAGCTTAGGTCAGGGGGGCTACAATGAGCAGTTCTTC
TRBV12-3/TRBV12-4,.,TRBJ1-1,.,CASSTWGSHTEAFF,TGTGCCAGCAGTACATGGGGCAGTCACACTGAAGCTTTCTTT
TRBV9,.,TRBJ2-7,.,CASSVGVANSYEQYF,TGTGCCAGCAGCGTAGGGGTGGCAAACTCCTACGAGCAGTACTTC
TRBV30,TRBD1,TRBJ2-3,.,CAWTLGQASTDTQYF,TGTGCCTGGACTCTCGGACAGGCGAGCACAGATACGCAGTATTTT
TRBV7-2,.,TRBJ1-6,many,CASSSSGPNNSPLHF,TGTGCCAGCAGCTCATCAGGGCCTAATAATTCACCCCTCCACTTT
TRBV5-1,.,TRBJ2-1,.,CASSSTRGLSYNEQFF,TGCGCCAGCAGCTCCACCCGGGGACTCTCCTACAATGAGCAGTTCTTC
TRBV7-9,.,TRBJ2-7,few,CGHVFRGAHYEQYF,TGTGGACATGTATTCAGGGGGGCGCACTACGAGCAGTACTTC
TRBV7-2,.,TRBJ1-2,few,CASSLDSVYGYTF,TGTGCCAGCAGCTTAGACAGCGTCTATGGCTACACCTTC
TRBV7-6,TRBD1,TRBJ2-7,.,CASSPNRGRDYEQYF,TGTGCCAGCAGCCCGAACAGGGGGCGCGACTACGAGCAGTACTTC
TRBV28,.,TRBJ2-2,few,CASSLRWEANTGELFF,TGTGCCAGCAGTTTGAGATGGGAAGCGAACACCGGGGAGCTGTTTTTT
TRBV20-1,TRBD2,TRBJ2-1,few,CSAPGREIDNEQFF,TGCAGCGCTCCCGGGCGGGAGATCGACAATGAGCAGTTCTTC
TRBV5-1,.,TRBJ1-6,.,CASSTTGQSPLHF,TGCGCCAGCAGTACAACAGGGCAATCACCCCTCCACTTT
TRBV5-1,.,TRBJ2-4,.,CASSLLGRLLAKNIQYF,TGCGCCAGCAGCCTGCTGGGCAGGCTTCTAGCCAAAAACATTCAGTACTTC
TRBV6-5,.,TRBJ2-4,many,CASSLAGTKNIQYF,TGTGCCAGCAGTTTGGCAGGGACCAAAAACATTCAGTACTTC
TRBV29-1,.,TRBJ2-3,few,CSVSARVDTQYF,TGCAGCGTTTCAGCTAGGGTAGATACGCAGTATTTT
TRBV28,TRBD2,TRBJ2-5,.,CASSPPTSGTGETQYF,TGTGCCAGCAGTCCTCCCACTAGCGGGACGGGAGAGACCCAGTACTTC
TRBV4-2,TRBD1,TRBJ2-2,few,CASSQFDRAPDTGELFF,TGTGCCAGCAGCCAGTTCGACAGGGCGCCCGACACCGGGGAGCTGTTTTTT
TRBV28,TRBD2,TRBJ2-7,few,CASSPTGTSGYYEQYF,TGTGCCAGCAGTCCCACGGGTACTAGCGGATACTACGAGCAGTACTTC
TRBV20-1,.,TRBJ2-3,few,CSAPGGGSTDTQYF,TGCAGTGCACCCGGGGGCGGTAGCACAGATACGCAGTATTTT
TRBV5-4,TRBD1,TRBJ1-1,few,CASSSRDREWNTEAFF,TGTGCCAGCAGCTCCCGGGACAGGGAATGGAACACTGAAGCTTTCTTT
TRBV12-3/TRBV12-4,TRBD1,TRBJ1-4,.,CASRYTDRGGEKLFF,TGTGCCAGCAGATACACCGACAGGGGTGGAGAAAAACTGTTTTTT
TRBV11-3,TRBD2,TRBJ2-3,.,CASSFIVGGRDASTDTQYF,TGTGCCAGCAGCTTTATTGTCGGCGGGAGGGACGCTAGCACAGATACGCAGTATTTT
TRBV4-3,.,TRBJ2-4,.,CASSQALHRPGNIQYF,TGCGCCAGCAGCCAAGCCCTCCATAGACCCGGAAACATTCAGTACTTC
TRBV6-5,.,TRBJ2-5,.,CASSSLGRKETQYF,TGTGCCAGCAGTTCCCTGGGCAGGAAGGAGACCCAGTACTTC
TRBV25-1,TRBD1,TRBJ1-5,few,CASRGVGQGNQPQHF,TGTGCCAGCAGGGGAGTAGGACAGGGGAATCAGCCCCAGCATTTT
TRBV28,TRBD1,TRBJ2-5,.,CASSLRDRVKETQYF,TGTGCCAGCAGTTTACGGGACAGGGTTAAAGAGACCCAGTACTTC
TRBV27,TRBD2,TRBJ2-7,.,CASSPLTSGRDYEQYF,TGTGCCAGCAGTCCCCTGACTAGCGGGAGAGACTACGAGCAGTACTTC
TRBV20-1,.,TRBJ2-7,.,CSAWLTQWPEQYF,TGCAGTGCTTGGCTAACCCAGTGGCCCGAGCAGTACTTC
TRBV10-3,.,TRBJ1-1,few,CAISETPTGALNTEAFF,TGTGCCATCAGTGAGACTCCGACAGGCGCCTTGAACACTGAAGCTTTCTTT
TRBV27,.,TRBJ1-5,.,CASSLDAPGNQPQHF,TGTGCCAGCAGTTTAGACGCTCCTGGGAATCAGCCCCAGCATTTT
TRBV5-1,TRBD1,TRBJ2-1,many,CASSPGTGNNEQFF,TGCGCCAGCAGCCCCGGGACAGGGAACAATGAGCAGTTCTTC
TRBV5-1,TRBD1,TRBJ1-2,.,CASRNPYRGLGYTF,TGCGCCAGCAGGAATCCTTACAGGGGGCTCGGCTACACCTTC
TRBV29-1,TRBD1,TRBJ1-5,many,CSVGGTGPQPQHF,TGCAGCGTTGGAGGGACAGGGCCTCAGCCCCAGCATTTT
TRBV10-3,TRBD2,TRBJ2-1,.,CAITPGTSIYNEQFF,TGTGCCATCACCCCCGGGACTAGCATTTACAATGAGCAGTTCTTC
TRBV27,TRBD2,TRBJ2-7,many,CASSLSGLAGVYEQYF,TGTGCCAGCAGTTTATCGGGACTAGCGGGGGTCTACGAGCAGTACTTC
TRBV19,TRBD1,TRBJ1-2,.,CASRKRQGSRPYGYTF,TGTGCCAGTAGAAAACGACAGGGGAGTAGGCCCTATGGCTACACCTTC
TRBV29-1,TRBD2,TRBJ2-3,many,CSVEELAGLTDTQYF,TGCAGCGTTGAAGAACTAGCGGGACTCACAGATACGCAGTATTTT
TRBV20-1,TRBD2,TRBJ2-1,few,CSVHLGREIDEQFF,TGCAGTGTACACCTAGGGCGGGAGATCGATGAGCAGTTCTTC
TRBV20-1,.,TRBJ2-5,.,CSARVLGAQETQYF,TGCAGTGCTAGAGTACTAGGGGCCCAAGAGACCCAGTACTTC
TRBV15,TRBD2,TRBJ2-2,few,CATSLGLADHTGELFF,TGTGCCACCAGCTTAGGGCTAGCGGACCACACCGGGGAGCTGTTTTTT
TRBV20-1,TRBD1,TRBJ1-2,few,CSARDRPGQVHYGYTF,TGCAGTGCTAGAGATAGACCGGGACAGGTTCACTATGGCTACACCTTC
TRBV20-1,.,TRBJ2-3,.,CSAREPRGRQGRVVLAAKDTQYF,TGCAGTGCTAGAGAGCCGCGCGGGAGACAGGGGCGGGTGGTTTTGGCGGCTAAAGATACGCAGTATTTT
TRBV7-8,TRBD1,TRBJ2-3,few,CASTQHRGTQYF,TGTGCCAGCACCCAACACAGGGGTACGCAGTATTTT
TRBV19,.,TRBJ2-2,few,CASSRSSGWPGELFF,TGTGCCAGTAGTAGGTCCTCAGGGTGGCCCGGGGAGCTGTTTTTT
TRBV20-1,.,TRBJ2-5,few,CSARDGQRWQDSQYF,TGCAGTGCTAGAGATGGTCAGCGGTGGCAAGATTCCCAGTACTTC